A selection of T cell receptor beta chains follows, all from one sample in a study of OX40 agonist ivuxolimab in advanced cancers. Profiled with immunoSEQ multiplex PCR; TCRdb holds only in-frame clones, not every one. The sample includes tens of thousands of clones, 87% of them seen just once. Sequences were derived from CD4+ or CD8+ T cells sorted from blood, sampled in a trial of the OX40 agonist ivuxolimab. These receptors were collected from an adult with an advanced solid tumor such as melanoma, head and neck, liver or kidney cancer. Both conserved end residues are part of each CDR3. The D gene is left open where the match is weak. The size field is filled for only some rows; it gives once, few, many or a size class.

>NA|TRBJ1-1|NA|TRBV2
CASSQQERTTEAFF
TGTGCCAGCAGTCAGCAGGAACGCACAACTGAAGCTTTCTTT
>NA|TRBJ1-1|NA|TRBV19
CASSTLRGVGAANTEAFF
TGTGCCAGTAGTACCCTCCGAGGAGTCGGGGCAGCAAACACTGAAGCTTTCTTT
>NA|TRBJ1-3|NA|TRBV5-8
CASSIQVMGGNTIYF
TGTGCCAGCAGCATACAAGTCATGGGAGGAAACACCATATATTTT
>TRBD2|TRBJ2-1|NA|TRBV6-5
CASSYSGGTYNEQFF
TGTGCCAGCAGTTACTCGGGAGGGACCTACAATGAGCAGTTCTTC
>NA|TRBJ1-1|once|TRBV7-9
CASIRGTEAFF
TGTGCCAGCATCCGGGGCACTGAAGCTTTCTTT
>NA|TRBJ1-1|once|TRBV19
CASSIGVTEAFF
TGTGCCAGTAGTATAGGGGTCACTGAAGCTTTCTTT
>NA|TRBJ2-2|NA|TRBV7-9
CASSLGPTNTGELFF
TGTGCCAGCAGCCTTGGTCCAACGAACACCGGGGAGCTGTTTTTT
>NA|TRBJ1-5|NA|TRBV5-6
CASSLERTQGSNQPQHF
TGTGCCAGCAGCTTGGAACGGACACAAGGTAGCAATCAGCCCCAGCATTTT
>NA|TRBJ1-2|NA|TRBV6-6
CASTASEIRTGYGYTF
TGTGCCAGCACGGCCTCGGAGATCCGAACGGGCTATGGCTACACCTTC
>TRBD1|TRBJ1-1|NA|TRBV6-1
CASGDSVNTEAFF
TGTGCCAGCGGGGACAGTGTGAACACTGAAGCTTTCTTT
>TRBD1|TRBJ2-3|NA|TRBV19
CASSVSGTGFDTQYF
TGTGCCAGTAGTGTCTCCGGGACAGGGTTCGATACGCAGTATTTT
>NA|TRBJ2-2|NA|TRBV7-6
CASSFSQANTGELFF
TGTGCCAGCAGCTTCTCACAGGCGAACACCGGGGAGCTGTTTTTT
>TRBD1|TRBJ2-2|NA|TRBV7-2
CASTRRGQGAAGELFF
TGTGCCAGCACCAGACGGGGACAGGGAGCGGCCGGGGAGCTGTTTTTT
>NA|TRBJ1-5|NA|TRBV6-5
CASSLTAHNQPQHF
TGTGCCAGCAGTCTGACAGCTCACAATCAGCCCCAGCATTTT
>NA|TRBJ2-7|NA|TRBV15
CATSTYRTISYEQYF
TGTGCCACCAGCACCTACAGGACGATCTCCTACGAGCAGTACTTC
>NA|TRBJ1-5|NA|TRBV28
CASNGFSNQPQHF
TGTGCCAGCAACGGATTTAGCAATCAGCCCCAGCATTTT
>NA|TRBJ1-2|NA|TRBV5-1
CASSSAYQGVNVGYTF
TGCGCCAGCAGCTCTGCTTACCAGGGTGTGAATGTTGGCTACACCTTC
>NA|TRBJ1-1|NA|TRBV18
CASSHDRSGTEAFF
TGTGCCAGCTCTCACGACAGGTCGGGCACTGAAGCTTTCTTT
>TRBD1|TRBJ1-2|NA|TRBV5-1
CASSLGTGEDGYTF
TGCGCCAGCAGCTTGGGGACAGGGGAAGATGGCTACACCTTC
>NA|TRBJ1-4|few|TRBV30
CAWSFLAEKLFF
TGTGCCTGGAGTTTCCTGGCTGAAAAACTGTTTTTT
>NA|TRBJ2-7|NA|TRBV6-5
CASRPAAYSYEQYF
TGTGCCAGCCGCCCGGCAGCGTACTCCTACGAGCAGTACTTC
>NA|TRBJ1-2|NA|TRBV10-3
CAITYPGADYGYTF
TGTGCCATAACCTACCCAGGGGCGGACTATGGCTACACCTTC
>TRBD2|TRBJ2-1|NA|TRBV7-2
CASSFRVRLAGEGEQFF
TGTGCCAGCAGCTTTCGGGTTCGTCTAGCGGGAGAAGGGGAGCAGTTCTTC
>NA|TRBJ2-7|NA|TRBV7-9
CASAPSGVDEQYF
TGTGCCAGCGCGCCCTCAGGGGTTGACGAGCAGTACTTC
>TRBD1|TRBJ2-6|NA|TRBV4-1
CASSQPTGAGANVLTF
TGCGCCAGCAGCCAACCGACAGGGGCTGGGGCCAACGTCCTGACTTTC
>NA|TRBJ2-5|NA|TRBV5-6
CASSLRDSWYQETQYF
TGTGCCAGCAGCTTGAGAGACAGTTGGTACCAAGAGACCCAGTACTTC
>NA|TRBJ1-5|NA|TRBV18
CASSKTSEQPQHF
TGTGCCAGCTCCAAAACGTCGGAGCAGCCCCAGCATTTT
>NA|TRBJ1-2|NA|TRBV23-1
CASSLPNPRGPGKDWAGYTF
TGCGCCAGCAGTCTACCCAACCCCAGGGGCCCCGGCAAGGATTGGGCTGGCTACACCTTC
>NA|TRBJ2-1|NA|TRBV6-5
CASRRDLSDEQFF
TGTGCCAGCAGAAGGGACCTTTCGGATGAGCAGTTCTTC
>TRBD1|TRBJ2-2|NA|TRBV19
CATWDSLTGELFF
TGTGCCACTTGGGACAGCTTAACCGGGGAGCTGTTTTTT
>NA|TRBJ1-2|once|TRBV28
CASRLVGQVYGYTF
TGTGCCAGCAGGCTTGTGGGCCAAGTATATGGCTACACCTTC
>TRBD1|TRBJ2-7|NA|TRBV5-1
CASSYPGQAFYEQYF
TGCGCCAGCAGCTATCCGGGACAGGCGTTCTACGAGCAGTACTTC
>NA|TRBJ1-5|NA|TRBV11-2
CASAAGLNQPQHF
TGTGCCAGTGCAGCGGGGCTCAATCAGCCCCAGCATTTT
>TRBD1|TRBJ2-2|once|TRBV29-1
CSVIGQVNTGELFF
TGCAGCGTGATTGGACAGGTGAACACCGGGGAGCTGTTTTTT
>NA|TRBJ1-4|NA|TRBV5-1
CASSFSGAGEKLFF
TGCGCCAGCAGCTTTTCAGGGGCTGGTGAAAAACTGTTTTTT
>NA|TRBJ1-5|NA|TRBV4-3
CASSQAWSNQPQHF
TGCGCCAGCAGCCAAGCATGGAGCAATCAGCCCCAGCATTTT
>NA|TRBJ2-5|NA|TRBV10-3
CAISEGPREETQYF
TGTGCCATCAGTGAGGGGCCTAGGGAAGAGACCCAGTACTTC
>TRBD1|TRBJ2-6|NA|TRBV5-5
CASSKGQGSGANVLTF
TGTGCCAGCAGCAAGGGACAGGGATCTGGGGCCAACGTCCTGACTTTC
>NA|TRBJ2-3|NA|TRBV2
CASSEQPGPHDTQYF
TGTGCCAGCAGTGAGCAACCGGGCCCCCACGATACGCAGTATTTT
>NA|TRBJ2-7|NA|TRBV6-1
CASRSSGVYEQYF
TGTGCCAGCAGGTCGAGCGGCGTCTACGAGCAGTACTTC
>NA|TRBJ1-3|NA|TRBV6-5
CATDSGNTIYF
TGTGCCACCGACTCTGGAAACACCATATATTTT
>NA|TRBJ1-5|few|TRBV2
CASSGGNQPQHF
TGTGCCAGCAGTGGAGGCAATCAGCCCCAGCATTTT
>TRBD1|TRBJ1-1|NA|TRBV19
CASSISNRGRTEAFF
TGTGCCAGTAGTATATCTAATAGGGGGCGCACTGAAGCTTTCTTT
>NA|TRBJ1-1|NA|TRBV7-2
CASSFSAGAGTEAFF
TGTGCCAGCAGCTTTAGTGCAGGGGCGGGCACTGAAGCTTTCTTT
>NA|TRBJ2-4|NA|TRBV7-6
CASSPGLGITKNIQYF
TGTGCCAGCAGCCCCGGGTTGGGCATAACCAAAAACATTCAGTACTTC
>TRBD1|TRBJ1-1|NA|TRBV11-2
CASSSIQGANTEAFF
TGTGCCAGCAGCTCTATACAGGGGGCGAACACTGAAGCTTTCTTT
>TRBD1|TRBJ1-2|NA|TRBV19
CASRPDRGHPPRGYTF
TGTGCCAGTAGACCGGACAGGGGACACCCCCCACGTGGCTACACCTTC
>NA|TRBJ2-7|NA|TRBV5-1
CASSQGRAASYEQYF
TGCGCCAGCAGCCAGGGCAGGGCCGCCTCCTACGAGCAGTACTTC
>NA|TRBJ1-1|once|TRBV2
CASTVRGGATEAFF
TGTGCCAGCACCGTAAGGGGTGGGGCGACTGAAGCTTTCTTT
>NA|TRBJ1-5|NA|TRBV19
CASQNFNQPQHF
TGTGCCAGTCAGAATTTCAATCAGCCCCAGCATTTT
>TRBD1|TRBJ1-1|NA|TRBV6-1
CASSEFYGTASTEAFF
TGTGCCAGCAGTGAATTTTATGGGACAGCCTCCACTGAAGCTTTCTTT
>NA|TRBJ1-5|once|TRBV5-1
CASSLMGDFNQPQHF
TGCGCCAGCAGCTTGATGGGCGACTTTAATCAGCCCCAGCATTTT